The rows below give T cell receptor beta chains drawn from one sample of a study of patients and donors after allogeneic stem cell transplantation. Each CDR3 protein is one row after TCRdb ran MiXCR on the RT-PCR reads. Of 800,000 to 1,000,000 distinct CDR3 sequences listed, about a sixth are singletons. The sequencing sample was made of blood, either unsorted or a sorted T cell fraction (not recorded which). All receptors come from a human donor who was either an allogeneic HSCT recipient or a stem cell or donor lymphocyte infusion donor (not recorded which). It is not recorded whose cells these are; they may come from a transplant donor. Each CDR3 is given with its conserved first and last residue. Fields, in order: CDR3 DNA, CDR3 protein, J gene, D gene, V gene, clone size. The D gene is left open where the match is weak. Clone size is not always given. Where it is, it says once, few, many or a class for expanded clones.

DNA: TGTGCCAGCAGCCAAGATGTATTAGCGGGAGTGAGGGAGACCCAGTACTTC; CDR3: CASSQDVLAGVRETQYF; J: TRBJ2-5; D: TRBD2; V: TRBV3-1; size: NA
DNA: TGTGCCATCAGTGGGGGACAGGGTAACACTGAAGCTTTCTTT; CDR3: CAISGGQGNTEAFF; J: TRBJ1-1; D: TRBD1; V: TRBV10-3; size: NA
DNA: TGTGCCAGCAGCCACCGTACAGGGGGTTATGGCTACACCTTC; CDR3: CASSHRTGGYGYTF; J: TRBJ1-2; D: TRBD1; V: TRBV5-5; size: NA
DNA: TGTGCCAGCAGTAGCTTCCCCGAGCAGTTCTTC; CDR3: CASSSFPEQFF; J: TRBJ2-1; D: NA; V: TRBV2; size: NA
DNA: TGTGCCAGCAGCCTTCTCCCCGACACAGATACGCAGTATTTT; CDR3: CASSLLPDTDTQYF; J: TRBJ2-3; D: NA; V: TRBV9; size: few
DNA: TGCGCCAGCAGCCCCAAATTCCACTATGGCTACACCTTC; CDR3: CASSPKFHYGYTF; J: TRBJ1-2; D: NA; V: TRBV4-1; size: NA
DNA: TGCAGTGCTAGAGCTGGACAGTTTAATGAAAAACTGTTTTTT; CDR3: CSARAGQFNEKLFF; J: TRBJ1-4; D: NA; V: TRBV20-1; size: NA
DNA: TGTGCCAGCAGTTCGGGGGGCGTAAGCCAGCCCCAGCATTTT; CDR3: CASSSGGVSQPQHF; J: TRBJ1-5; D: NA; V: TRBV12-3/TRBV12-4; size: NA
DNA: TGCAGTGCTGGGGGGGGCGGGAGCACTGAAGCTTTCTTT; CDR3: CSAGGGGSTEAFF; J: TRBJ1-1; D: NA; V: TRBV20-1; size: NA
DNA: TGTGCCAGCAGCTCCCGGGACAGGGGGGGCAATCAGCCCCAGCATTTT; CDR3: CASSSRDRGGNQPQHF; J: TRBJ1-5; D: TRBD1; V: TRBV7-2; size: few
DNA: TGCAGCGCACGGAGGGGGAGTTCGAACACTGAAGCTTTCTTT; CDR3: CSARRGSSNTEAFF; J: TRBJ1-1; D: NA; V: TRBV29-1; size: NA
DNA: TGCGCCAGCAGCCAAGACGTTGACAGGGCTGGAAACACCATATATTTT; CDR3: CASSQDVDRAGNTIYF; J: TRBJ1-3; D: TRBD1; V: TRBV4-1; size: NA
DNA: TGCAGTGCTAGAGGGAGGGGGCTGGGCTACGAGCAGTACTTC; CDR3: CSARGRGLGYEQYF; J: TRBJ2-7; D: NA; V: TRBV20-1; size: NA
DNA: TGTGCCAGCAGTCTCGAGGGACGTATAGATCAGCCCCAGCATTTT; CDR3: CASSLEGRIDQPQHF; J: TRBJ1-5; D: NA; V: TRBV12-3/TRBV12-4; size: few
DNA: TGCAGTGCTAGAGGGGGGACTAGTTGGCTGTTGGAGACCCAGTACTTC; CDR3: CSARGGTSWLLETQYF; J: TRBJ2-5; D: TRBD2; V: TRBV20-1; size: NA
DNA: TGTGCCAGCAGCTTGGGACAGCCCTCCTACGAGCAGTACTTC; CDR3: CASSLGQPSYEQYF; J: TRBJ2-7; D: TRBD1; V: TRBV7-9; size: many
DNA: TGTGCCAGCAGTGAGGCCGGGGAGCTGTTTTTT; CDR3: CASSEAGELFF; J: TRBJ2-2; D: NA; V: TRBV25-1; size: many
DNA: TGCAGTGCTAGTCCTGGTGCGAGAGGCGAGCAGTACTTC; CDR3: CSASPGARGEQYF; J: TRBJ2-7; D: NA; V: TRBV20-1; size: NA
DNA: TGTGCCAGCAGCTCGGGGACAGTCTCTGGAAACACCATATATTTT; CDR3: CASSSGTVSGNTIYF; J: TRBJ1-3; D: TRBD1; V: TRBV5-4; size: few
DNA: TGTGCCTGGATACGGACAGGAGCGAACACCGGGGAGCTGTTTTTT; CDR3: CAWIRTGANTGELFF; J: TRBJ2-2; D: TRBD1; V: TRBV30; size: NA
DNA: TGCAGTGCTAGATCCGGACTAGGCGAGCAGTACTTC; CDR3: CSARSGLGEQYF; J: TRBJ2-7; D: TRBD2; V: TRBV20-1; size: NA
DNA: TGCGCCAGCAGCTTGGCCGGGTGGGCCCCAGATACGCAGTATTTT; CDR3: CASSLAGWAPDTQYF; J: TRBJ2-3; D: NA; V: TRBV5-1; size: NA
DNA: TGTGCCAGCTCCTGGACAGTCGGGAAGAATGAAAAACTGTTTTTT; CDR3: CASSWTVGKNEKLFF; J: TRBJ1-4; D: NA; V: TRBV27; size: NA
DNA: TGTGCCAGCAGCGGACTAGCAGGTTTGGAGACCCAGTACTTC; CDR3: CASSGLAGLETQYF; J: TRBJ2-5; D: TRBD2; V: TRBV2; size: NA
DNA: TGTGCCAGCAGCGGGGAGGTGGGCCTCGAGCAGTACTTC; CDR3: CASSGEVGLEQYF; J: TRBJ2-7; D: NA; V: TRBV5-6; size: NA
DNA: TGTGCCAGCAGGATGACAGGGGAGGGACCCCTAAGGGGTGAAGCTTTCTTT; CDR3: CASRMTGEGPLRGEAFF; J: TRBJ1-1; D: TRBD1; V: TRBV7-9; size: NA
DNA: TGCAGCGTTCAATTCCCGGGACAGCCTAGCGAGCAGTACTTC; CDR3: CSVQFPGQPSEQYF; J: TRBJ2-7; D: TRBD1; V: TRBV29-1; size: few
DNA: TGCAGTGCTAGAGATATAACTAGCGGGGGTTACGAGCAGTACTTC; CDR3: CSARDITSGGYEQYF; J: TRBJ2-7; D: TRBD2; V: TRBV20-1; size: NA
DNA: TGTGCCAGCAGTTACTACAGGGGTGGGACTGAAGCTTTCTTT; CDR3: CASSYYRGGTEAFF; J: TRBJ1-1; D: TRBD1; V: TRBV6-2/TRBV6-3; size: many
DNA: TGTGCCAGCAGTCTGGACGGTCGAAAAAATGAAAAACTGTTTTTT; CDR3: CASSLDGRKNEKLFF; J: TRBJ1-4; D: NA; V: TRBV2; size: NA
DNA: TGTGCCTGGAGTGCAGGTGTCCATGAGTTCTTC; CDR3: CAWSAGVHEFF; J: TRBJ2-1; D: NA; V: TRBV30; size: NA